The clone carrying this TCR beta chain appeared a few times. The sample comes from a study of blood T cells in healthy people across ages. Germline V gives CDR1 MNHNS, CDR2 SASEGT. V lost 1 base, J lost 6 bases, and 14 bases stayed unmatched. There are 18 residues in the CDR3. A second PCR, run for roughly 7 to 12 cycles, used a sample-barcoded 5' primer plus a J-beta primer mix. Template switching added a 12-random-nucleotide identifier to every cDNA molecule. TCRdb itself ran the 5' RACE reads through MiXCR, one entry per CDR3 protein. This sample has some 640,000 distinct CDR3 sequences, with around 45% found just once.

The sequenced sample consisted of blood. The sequence came from a woman aged 60 to 75 in good health. The J gene is TRBJ2-5, the V gene TRBV6-1; 10 positions match TRBD2. The CDR3 DNA reads TGTGCCAGCAGTGAAGAAAGGCTAGCGGGAGTTTCTAGGAAGACCCAGTACTTC. Translated: CASSEERLAGVSRKTQYF.